This T cell receptor beta chain was recovered during a study of vaccination and CD4 T cells after COVID-19. Oncomine TCR Beta short-read sequencing was applied to DNA from cultured CD4+ T cells. TCRdb processed the PCR reads anew with MiXCR; each CDR3 protein has one entry. The sample lists about 11,000 distinct CDR3 sequences, approximately 29% seen once, with around a sixth in the top ten. This clonotype was counted only a few times. What it binds is unknown. Documented treatment: roughly ten-day PBMC culture with coronavirus spike peptide pools or control peptides (ViraFEST assay). ViraFEST stimulated the growth of antigen-specific T cells using peptide pools and subsequently profiled their TCRs by sequencing. This specimen consisted of CD4+ T cells from blood, cultured in vitro, obtained after SARS-CoV-2 vaccination. This receptor was identified in a human donor who had recovered from COVID-19.

DNA of the CDR3: TGTGCCAGCCTAAACAGGGCTAATTCACCCCTCCACTTT. It codes for CASLNRANSPLHF. V gene TRBV6-1 combines with J gene TRBJ1-6, with D possibly matching TRBD1 (6 bases). Germline CDR1 reads MNHNS; CDR2 reads SASEGT. Trimming took 8 bases from V and 6 from J, leaving 11 bases between them. CDR3 length: 13 amino acids.